A selection of T cell receptor beta chains follows, all from one sample in a study of human thymus T cells. The data were produced by immunoSEQ multiplex PCR, yet TCRdb's version contains in-frame clones alone and is incomplete. The table records roughly 120,000 clones, more than 90% of them present only once. Sequenced material: thymus tissue. The receptors come from a boy less than two years old with a congenital heart defect but otherwise immunologically healthy. Both conserved end residues are part of each CDR3. The D gene is left open where the match is weak. Not every row has a clone size; where given, it reads once, few, many or a size class.

V: TRBV6-4; D: -; size: -; J: TRBJ1-1; CDR3: CASSAWLNTEAFF; DNA: TGTGCCAGCAGTGCTTGGTTGAACACTGAAGCTTTCTTT
V: TRBV11-3; D: -; size: -; J: TRBJ2-1; CDR3: CASSLGYNEQFF; DNA: TGTGCCAGCAGCTTAGGGTACAATGAGCAGTTCTTC
V: TRBV5-6; D: TRBD1; size: -; J: TRBJ2-3; CDR3: CASSLKPPGQGTDTQYF; DNA: TGTGCCAGCAGCTTGAAACCCCCGGGACAGGGAACAGATACGCAGTATTTT
V: TRBV29-1; D: -; size: -; J: TRBJ1-1; CDR3: CSVEDRQSRGYNTEAFF; DNA: TGCAGCGTTGAAGATAGGCAGTCTCGAGGGTATAACACTGAAGCTTTCTTT
V: TRBV11-3; D: TRBD1; size: -; J: TRBJ2-7; CDR3: CASSPRTGYSSYEQYF; DNA: TGTGCCAGCAGCCCGCGGACAGGCTATAGCTCCTACGAGCAGTACTTC
V: TRBV10-3; D: -; size: -; J: TRBJ1-2; CDR3: CAISSGQGEENYGYTF; DNA: TGTGCCATCAGTTCGGGGCAGGGAGAAGAAAACTATGGCTACACCTTC
V: TRBV6-6; D: -; size: -; J: TRBJ2-3; CDR3: CASSYSTLYTQYF; DNA: TGTGCCAGCAGTTACTCGACCCTCTATACGCAGTATTTT
V: TRBV4-1; D: -; size: -; J: TRBJ2-2; CDR3: CASSQDRGLTTTGELFF; DNA: TGCGCCAGCAGCCAAGACAGGGGACTTACGACTACCGGGGAGCTGTTTTTT
V: TRBV5-6; D: -; size: -; J: TRBJ1-2; CDR3: CASSAGRLRDGYTF; DNA: TGTGCCAGCAGCGCTGGACGGCTTAGGGATGGCTACACCTTC
V: TRBV25-1; D: -; size: -; J: TRBJ1-5; CDR3: CASSERQIYSNQPQHF; DNA: TGTGCCAGCAGTGAAAGGCAGATATATAGCAATCAGCCCCAGCATTTT
V: TRBV7-2; D: TRBD2; size: -; J: TRBJ2-1; CDR3: CASSLVRGGPPYNEQFF; DNA: TGTGCCAGCAGCTTAGTACGGGGGGGTCCACCCTACAATGAGCAGTTCTTC
V: TRBV21-1; D: -; size: -; J: TRBJ1-1; CDR3: CASSKALLKQGDTEAFF; DNA: TGTGCCAGCAGCAAAGCGCTTCTAAAACAGGGGGACACTGAAGCTTTCTTT
V: TRBV5-1; D: TRBD2; size: -; J: TRBJ2-2; CDR3: CASSWEGPSATGELFF; DNA: TGCGCCAGCAGCTGGGAGGGTCCTAGCGCCACCGGGGAGCTGTTTTTT
V: TRBV2; D: -; size: -; J: TRBJ2-3; CDR3: CASSEGGSTDTQYF; DNA: TGTGCCAGCAGTGAAGGCGGCAGCACAGATACGCAGTATTTT
V: TRBV10-3; D: -; size: -; J: TRBJ2-7; CDR3: CAISGGQRPYYEQYF; DNA: TGTGCCATCAGTGGCGGGCAGAGACCTTACTACGAGCAGTACTTC
V: TRBV27; D: -; size: -; J: TRBJ2-1; CDR3: CASHNTPGEQFF; DNA: TGTGCCAGTCATAATACTCCGGGTGAGCAGTTCTTC
V: TRBV11-2; D: TRBD2; size: -; J: TRBJ2-3; CDR3: CASSFHSGADTQYF; DNA: TGTGCCAGCAGTTTCCATAGCGGGGCAGATACGCAGTATTTT
V: TRBV9; D: TRBD1; size: -; J: TRBJ1-6; CDR3: CASSGRQGSNSPLHF; DNA: TGTGCCAGCAGCGGCCGACAGGGTAGTAATTCACCCCTCCACTTT
V: TRBV27; D: TRBD1; size: -; J: TRBJ1-5; CDR3: CASSPDRVAGNQPQHF; DNA: TGTGCCAGCAGTCCTGACAGGGTGGCGGGCAATCAGCCCCAGCATTTT
V: TRBV4-1; D: -; size: -; J: TRBJ2-3; CDR3: CASSQGPDGLSDTQYF; DNA: TGCGCCAGCAGCCAAGGTCCCGACGGATTATCAGATACGCAGTATTTT
V: TRBV2; D: TRBD1; size: -; J: TRBJ1-2; CDR3: CASFRTGKSGYTF; DNA: TGTGCCAGTTTCCGGACAGGGAAAAGTGGCTACACCTTC
V: TRBV13; D: -; size: -; J: TRBJ2-3; CDR3: CASTTDTQYF; DNA: TGTGCCAGCACCACAGATACGCAGTATTTT
V: TRBV1; D: -; size: -; J: TRBJ2-7; CDR3: CTREGLAGNEQYF; DNA: TGCACCAGGGAGGGGCTAGCGGGGAACGAGCAGTACTTC
V: TRBV9; D: -; size: once; J: TRBJ2-6; CDR3: CASSVGGANVLTF; DNA: TGTGCCAGCAGCGTAGGTGGGGCCAACGTCCTGACTTTC
V: TRBV28; D: -; size: -; J: TRBJ1-2; CDR3: CASSNRGDGYTF; DNA: TGTGCCAGCAGCAATCGGGGGGATGGCTACACCTTC
V: TRBV6-5; D: TRBD1; size: -; J: TRBJ2-3; CDR3: CASRTGTGVTQYF; DNA: TGTGCCAGCAGGACCGGGACAGGGGTAACGCAGTATTTT